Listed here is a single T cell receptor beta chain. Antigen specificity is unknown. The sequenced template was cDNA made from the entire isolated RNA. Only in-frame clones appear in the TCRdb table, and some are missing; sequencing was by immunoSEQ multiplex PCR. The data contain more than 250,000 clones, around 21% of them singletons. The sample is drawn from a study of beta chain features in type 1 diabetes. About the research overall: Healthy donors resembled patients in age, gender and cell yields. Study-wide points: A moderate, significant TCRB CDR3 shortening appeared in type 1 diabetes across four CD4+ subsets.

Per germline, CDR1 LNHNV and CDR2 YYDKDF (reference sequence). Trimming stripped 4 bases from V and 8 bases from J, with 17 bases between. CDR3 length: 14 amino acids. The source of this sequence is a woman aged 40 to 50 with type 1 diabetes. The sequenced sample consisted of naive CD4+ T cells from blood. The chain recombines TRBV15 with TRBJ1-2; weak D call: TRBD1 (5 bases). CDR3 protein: CATSIDQLQGGYTF. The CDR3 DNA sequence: TGTGCCACCAGCATAGATCAGCTCCAGGGCGGCTACACCTTC.